This TCR beta chain derives from a study of blood T cell repertoires in COVID-19. Background on the study: T cells, B-cell-depleted T cells, or PBMCs supplied cDNA or gDNA.

This clone has only one observation. Sequencing was performed with immunoSEQ multiplex PCR; in TCRdb, only in-frame clones are kept and a portion is missing. The table shows over 200,000 clones, with about 83% occurring only once. V was pared by 6 bases and J by 3 bases, with 9 bases between. Per the germline V gene, CDR1 is MRHNA and CDR2 is SNTAGT. This CDR3 region has 13 residues. The chain has TRBV6-4 and TRBJ1-3; D gene unclear. The sequence derives from an elderly man with acute or convalescent COVID-19. The specimen was peripheral blood. The CDR3 loop reads CASRDPIGNTIYF. Here the CDR3 DNA reads TGTGCCAGCAGGGACCCTATTGGAAACACCATATATTTT.